Listed here are 20 T cell receptor beta chains from one sample, sequenced in a study of vaccination and CD4 T cells after COVID-19. What these receptors recognize is not known. Noted treatment: roughly 11-day PBMC culture with coronavirus spike peptide pools or control peptides (ViraFEST assay). The assay that was used to sequence DNA from cultured CD4+ T cells was the Oncomine TCR Beta short-read assay. TCRdb independently ran MiXCR on the PCR reads; one entry per CDR3 protein. The table shows 13,000 to 15,000 distinct CDR3 sequences, with roughly 40% occurring only once. Material for sequencing was CD4+ T cells from blood, cultured in vitro. All receptors come from a human donor who had recovered from COVID-19.

This clonotype has just one count. The V call is TRBV12-3 or TRBV12-4, the J call TRBJ1-1; a possible D gene is TRBD1 (5 bases). The CDR3 is 14 residues long. V shed 5 bases and J shed 4 bases, with 14 bases lying between them. CDR3: CASSASGTLTEAFF. The CDR3 DNA is TGTGCCAGCAGTGCCTCCGGGACCCTCACTGAAGCTTTCTTT.

This clonotype was detected only a few times. The J gene is TRBJ1-4, the V gene TRBV7-9, with TRBD1 matching 8 bases. Germline V lookup: CDR1 SEHNR, CDR2 FQNEAQ (reference sequence). J gave up 3 bases and V 1 base, and 7 bases lay outside the gene matches. There are 17 residues in the CDR3. The CDR3 protein is CASSLGAGGAANEKLFF. CDR3 in DNA: TGTGCCAGCAGCTTAGGGGCAGGGGGCGCGGCTAATGAAAAACTGTTTTTT.

This clonotype appeared a few times. The chain has TRBV6-1 and TRBJ1-1; 8 nucleotides align to TRBD1. CDR1 is MNHNS and CDR2 is SASEGT in the germline V gene. V shed 6 bases, J shed 1 base, and the junction held 1 base outside the gene matches. The CDR3 extends over 13 amino acids. This chain's CDR3 is CASSDRGNTEAFF. In nucleotides, the CDR3 is TGTGCCAGCAGCGACAGGGGGAACACTGAAGCTTTCTTT.

The chain links TRBV30 to TRBJ2-3; D not certain. Trimming stripped 5 bases from V and 0 bases from J, with 9 bases between. The CDR3 runs 13 residues. CDR1 GTSNPN and CDR2 SVGIG come from the germline V gene (reference sequence). CDR3 residues: CAWAGSSTDTQYF. The CDR3, as DNA: TGTGCCTGGGCAGGTTCTAGCACAGATACGCAGTATTTT.

The chain combines TRBV20-1 with TRBJ1-1; D remains ambiguous. Deletions cut 0 bases from V and 4 bases from J, with 12 bases between. From germline, CDR1 is DFQATT and CDR2 SNEGSKA (reference sequence). The CDR3 runs to 14 residues. The CDR3 loop is CSARDLREGTEAFF. As DNA, the CDR3 is TGCAGTGCTAGAGATCTAAGGGAGGGCACTGAAGCTTTCTTT.

This clonotype showed up just a few times. The genes are TRBV12-3 or TRBV12-4 and TRBJ1-2, with TRBD1 identical over 7 bases. This CDR3 has 12 amino acids. V gave up 5 bases and J gave up 6 bases; unmatched junction bases: 3. The CDR3 DNA reads as TGTGCCAGCAGTACCCAGGGGGATGGCTACACCTTC. This codes for CASSTQGDGYTF.

The V gene is TRBV6-1, the J gene TRBJ1-5; D remains ambiguous. V was trimmed by 7 bases and J by 6 bases, leaving 13 bases between them. There are 13 residues in the CDR3. Germline values: CDR1 MNHNS, CDR2 SASEGT. This chain's CDR3 is CASIGERTQPQHF. The CDR3 DNA reads TGTGCCAGCATTGGGGAACGTACTCAGCCCCAGCATTTT.

This clonotype came up a few times. The J gene is TRBJ1-2, the V gene TRBV6-5, with TRBD1 as a possible D gene (6 bases). The V and J ends lost 4 bases and 3 bases respectively, with 9 bases between them. Germline CDR1 is MNHEY and CDR2 is SVGAGI. The CDR3 extends over 13 amino acids. CDR3 DNA sequence: TGTGCCAGCAGTTCCCCAGGGGACTATGGCTACACCTTC. This gives the protein CASSSPGDYGYTF.

The sample holds a few counts of this clonotype. The chain links TRBV12-3 or TRBV12-4 to TRBJ1-2, with no clear D. With 2 bases removed from V and 2 bases from J, the gap between germline ends came to 18 bases. The CDR3 runs 17 residues. The CDR3 here is CASSLTARPHTNYGYTF. In nucleotides, the CDR3 is TGTGCCAGCAGTTTAACCGCCAGGCCACACACGAACTATGGCTACACCTTC.

The chain combines TRBV5-4 with TRBJ1-4; unclear D gene. Germline V lookup: CDR1 SGHNT, CDR2 YYREEE (reference sequence). This CDR3 contains 15 residues. V was clipped by 3 bases and J by 4 bases, with 13 bases between them. CDR3 protein: CASSSGSVGNEKLFF. The CDR3 DNA reads as TGTGCCAGCAGCTCCGGTTCCGTCGGTAATGAAAAACTGTTTTTT.

The chain is built from TRBV25-1 and TRBJ1-5; no reliable D call. This CDR3 contains 12 residues. Germline V gene lookup returns CDR1 MGHDK and CDR2 SYGVNS. The V and J ends lost 4 bases and 3 bases respectively, with 4 bases between them. CDR3 DNA sequence: TGTGCCAGCAGTGGGTACAATCAGCCCCAGCATTTT. It codes for CASSGYNQPQHF.

The J gene is TRBJ2-1, the V gene TRBV19; possibly TRBD1 or TRBD2 for D (5 bases each). Germline-derived CDR1 and CDR2 are LNHDA and SQIVND (reference sequence). Trimming stripped 5 bases from V and 6 bases from J, with 14 bases between. The length of the CDR3 is 14 residues. The CDR3 DNA is TGTGCCAGTAGTTCGTGGACGGGGCCCAATGAGCAGTTCTTC. This encodes CASSSWTGPNEQFF.

The chain has TRBV24-1 and TRBJ1-1, with D maybe TRBD1 (5 bases). The V end lost 8 bases, the J end lost 8 bases, and 14 bases lay between the germline ends. This CDR3 is built from 12 residues. Germline-derived CDR1 and CDR2 are KGHDR and SFDVKD. As DNA, the CDR3 is TGTGCCACCACCGGACCCCGGGGCGAAGCTTTCTTT. Its protein is CATTGPRGEAFF.

The V call is TRBV5-1, the J call TRBJ2-7, with D perhaps matching TRBD1 (6 bases). Looked up from germline, CDR1 is SGHRS and CDR2 is YFSETQ. The length of the CDR3 is 16 residues. V lost 4 bases and J 0 bases, leaving 17 bases between the germline ends. CDR3 in amino acids: CASSLSIGGPSYEQYF. The CDR3 DNA follows: TGCGCCAGCAGCCTTTCGATAGGGGGACCCTCCTACGAGCAGTACTTC.

The gene calls are TRBV2 and TRBJ1-5; D gene unclear. The CDR3 extends over 12 amino acids. From germline, CDR1 is SNHLY and CDR2 FYNNEI. Trimming left V 6 bases short and J 3 bases short, with 6 bases between. CDR3 sequence reads: CASRSDNQPQHF. As DNA, the CDR3 is TGTGCCAGCAGGAGCGACAATCAGCCCCAGCATTTT.

J is TRBJ1-2 and V is TRBV20-1; D not certain. V dropped 6 bases and J dropped 7 bases, with 12 bases sitting between them. The CDR3 totals 11 residues. The germline gives CDR1 DFQATT, CDR2 SNEGSKA (reference sequence). The CDR3 DNA is TGCAGTGCCCGGGTGGGGTTTGGCTACACCTTC. It specifies CSARVGFGYTF.

This clonotype was found a few times. This sequence joins TRBV7-9 and TRBJ2-7; D unresolved. V lost 1 base and J 5 bases, leaving 15 bases between the germline ends. CDR1 is SEHNR, CDR2 FQNEAQ, per germline (reference sequence). CDR3 length: 15 amino acids. CDR3 coding DNA: TGTGCCAGCAGCTTAGACCCGGCATTGGAGAACGAGCAGTACTTC. Translation: CASSLDPALENEQYF.

The rearrangement uses TRBV9 and TRBJ1-2, with unresolved D. CDR1 and CDR2 from the germline V gene are SGDLS and YYNGEE. V lost 1 base and J 8 bases, leaving 21 bases between the germline ends. The CDR3 is 16 amino acids. CDR3 sequence reads: CASSVTNVATPGGYTF. DNA for the CDR3: TGTGCCAGCAGCGTAACAAACGTGGCCACCCCAGGAGGCTACACCTTC.

The chain combines TRBV7-2 with TRBJ1-2; 8 bases are shared with TRBD1. The CDR3 loop spans 14 amino acids. Germline lookup yields CDR1 SGHTA and CDR2 FQGNSA. The ends lost 5 bases at V and 7 bases at J; junction bases unmatched: 9. The CDR3 DNA is TGTGCCAGCAGCCCCGGACAGGGAAATATTGGCTACACCTTC. This translates into CASSPGQGNIGYTF. Drawing the rest from reference TRBV7-2 and TRBJ1-2, the complete variable domain is GAGVSQSPSNKVTEKGKDVELRCDPISGHTALYWYRQSLGQGLEFLIYFQGNSAPDKSGLPSDRFSAERTGGSVSTLTIQRTQQEDSAVYLCASSPGQGNIGYTFGSGTRLTVV.

The J gene is TRBJ1-1, the V gene TRBV10-1; D call uncertain. The CDR3 runs 13 residues. V lost 4 bases, J lost 5 bases, and 11 bases lay in between. Germline CDR1 and CDR2: WNHNN and SYGVQD (reference sequence). The CDR3 DNA is TGCGCCAGCAGTGCTAGGGTATGGACTGAAGCTTTCTTT. Its translation: CASSARVWTEAFF.